This entry features one T cell receptor (beta chain) sequence. The antigen is undetermined. This specimen comes from a study of T cells in localized non-small cell lung cancer. Data came from immunoSEQ multiplex PCR; TCRdb stores just in-frame clones and leaves some out. The table lists fewer than 40,000 clones, around 93% of them singletons, with 7.9% in the top ten. With 0 bases clipped from V and 0 bases from J, the junction kept 3 bases outside the gene matches. Per germline, CDR1 SGDLS and CDR2 YYNGEE. The CDR3 runs 16 residues. General observations from the study: For the top 100 tumor clones, a median roughly 55 also appeared in adjacent lung. Patients showing higher blood T cell density tended to see longer overall survival. Adjacent uninvolved lung tissue had the highest T cell clonality, exceeding tumor.

Material: peripheral blood, obtained before any cancer treatment. The genes are TRBV9 and TRBJ1-3; 7 bases are a match to TRBD1. The receptor was derived from a female donor older than 55 with stage I lung adenocarcinoma. CDR3 DNA: TGTGCCAGCAGCGTAGAAGGGGGCTACTCTGGAAACACCATATATTTT. It yields the protein CASSVEGGYSGNTIYF.